Each of the 12 T cell receptor beta chains below was sequenced from the same sample in a study of blood T cell repertoires in COVID-19 (TCRdb year 2020). Library method: the immunoSEQ multiplex PCR assay. Imported from immuneACCESS, the table was reduced by TCRdb to in-frame sequences with V and J called. These copies leave out some clones; in studies compared against another copy, an unresolved V gene accounts for under half, and the cause of the remainder is not known. Counted in this sample were about 340,000 clones; 65% to 90% of them appeared once. The ten largest make up 7% to 7.5% of the sample. The source material was peripheral blood. Receptors originate from a woman aged 55-69 years with COVID-19, enrolled during active disease.

This clone showed up just a few times. At one of its ends the junction is not consistent with the germline gene, which may arise from a read error. This rearrangement joins TRBV29-1 to TRBJ2-5; D gene uncertain. This CDR3 contains 9 residues. The germline V gene has CDR1 SQVTM and CDR2 ANQGSEA. DNA for the CDR3: TGCAGCGTCGAAGAGACCCAGTACTTC. It translates to CSVEETQYF.

This clone appeared a few times. The chain recombines TRBV23-1 with TRBJ1-5; a weak D match, TRBD1 (5 bases). Being an ORF, TRBV23-1 has a function that is uncertain. The CDR3 has 16 residues. V was shortened by 11 bases and J by 7 bases, with 27 bases between the two germline ends. The CDR3, as DNA: TGCGCCGGAAGACCCGGGGGAGGTCCCCTGAAACAGCCCCAGCATTTT. Its translation: CAGRPGGGPLKQPQHF.

V usage is TRBV29-1 and J usage is TRBJ2-3, with D possibly matching TRBD2 (7 bases). Germline V lookup: CDR1 SQVTM, CDR2 ANQGSEA. The CDR3 loop spans 14 amino acids. The V end was cut by 7 bases, the J end by 6 bases, with 20 bases between. CDR3 amino acids: CSAPGGGGGDTQYF. The CDR3 nucleotides read TGCAGCGCACCCGGGGGAGGGGGAGGGGATACGCAGTATTTT.

The count of this clone is one. J is TRBJ2-7 and V is TRBV3-1 (or the pseudogene TRBV3-2); TRBD2 agrees at 7 bases. Germline assignment: CDR1 LGHDT and CDR2 YNNKEL (reference sequence). CDR3 size: 15 residues. V shed 1 base and J 2 bases; nucleotides not matched to a gene: 5. DNA for the CDR3: TGTGCCAGCAGCCAAGTGTCTAGCGGAACCTACGAGCAGTACTTC. Protein: CASSQVSSGTYEQYF.

This clone was counted once. The chain recombines TRBV27 with TRBJ2-7; no firm D call. The CDR3 consists of 10 residues. Per the germline V gene, CDR1 is MNHEY and CDR2 is SMNVEV (reference sequence). V dropped 8 bases and J dropped 5 bases, with 7 bases sitting between them. CDR3 sequence reads: CASLRDEQYF. In nucleotides, the CDR3 is TGTGCCAGCCTCCGGGACGAGCAGTACTTC.

The chain recombines TRBV7-9 with TRBJ2-5; a weak D match, TRBD1 (5 bases). Trimming stripped 1 base from V and 2 bases from J, with 23 bases between. The V gene's germline CDR1 is SEHNR and CDR2 FQNEAQ (reference sequence). This CDR3 comprises 19 residues. The CDR3 region is CASSLVGLVDSYYQETQYF. Written as DNA, the CDR3 is TGTGCCAGCAGCTTAGTCGGCTTAGTCGACAGCTACTATCAAGAGACCCAGTACTTC.

V gene TRBV19 combines with J gene TRBJ1-4; 9 positions match TRBD1. The CDR3 consists of 16 residues. After removal of 5 bases from V and 0 bases from J, the junction contained 4 bases not matched to a gene. The germline CDR1 and CDR2 sequences are LNHDA and SQIVND (reference sequence). CDR3 amino acids: CASSPGTGSTNEKLFF. CDR3 sequence (DNA): TGTGCCAGTAGTCCCGGGACAGGGTCAACTAATGAAAAACTGTTTTTT.

The chain carries TRBV27 and TRBJ2-2; D is perhaps TRBD1 (6 bases). CDR1 and CDR2 (germline): MNHEY, SMNVEV (reference sequence). There are 16 residues in the CDR3. Trimming took 2 bases from V and 0 from J, leaving 10 bases between them. In nucleotides, the CDR3 is TGTGCCAGCAGTTTACCCGGGACACCGAACACCGGGGAGCTGTTTTTT. It yields the protein CASSLPGTPNTGELFF.

The chain couples TRBV7-8 to TRBJ1-1; 8 bases agree with TRBD1. CDR1 SGHVS and CDR2 FQNEAQ come from the germline V gene. V gave up 5 bases and J gave up 3 bases; unmatched junction bases: 8. This CDR3 region has 15 residues. CDR3 bases: TGTGCCAGCAGCCCAAAATGGACAGGGCACACTGAAGCTTTCTTT. Its translation is CASSPKWTGHTEAFF.

The chain is built from TRBV6-2 or TRBV6-3 and TRBJ1-1, with D perhaps matching TRBD1 (5 bases). Trimming stripped 5 bases from V and 10 bases from J, with 23 bases between. The CDR3 covers 15 residues. Germline CDR1 is MNHEY and CDR2 is SVGEGT. CDR3 loop: CASSIPQVRVRGAFF. The CDR3 DNA sequence: TGTGCCAGCAGTATCCCCCAAGTGAGAGTTAGGGGAGCTTTCTTT.

The chain couples TRBV19 to TRBJ2-5; no reliable D call. CDR1 is LNHDA, CDR2 SQIVND, per germline (reference sequence). This CDR3 comprises 15 residues. V lost 5 bases and J 3 bases, leaving 16 bases between the germline ends. The CDR3 loop is CASSPLTTGEETQYF. The CDR3 coding sequence is TGTGCCAGTAGTCCTCTGACCACGGGTGAAGAGACCCAGTACTTC.

The chain carries TRBV7-2 and TRBJ1-1; D is undetermined. Trimming left V 3 bases short and J 4 bases short, with 6 bases between. Germline V CDR1 and CDR2: SGHTA, FQGNSA. The CDR3 sequence is 12 residues long. CDR3 nucleotide sequence: TGTGCCAGCAGCTTCTTTTCCACTGAAGCTTTCTTT. This sequence encodes CASSFFSTEAFF.